What follows describes a single T cell receptor beta chain. These data belong to a study of glioma-infiltrating T cells after dendritic cell vaccination. Across the whole study: Samples are from glioblastoma patients in Phase I and II dendritic cell vaccine trials. At biweekly intervals, patients got three intradermal dendritic cell vaccine injections.

Germline V gene lookup returns CDR1 LNHDA and CDR2 SQIVND (reference sequence). The length of the CDR3 is 15 residues. Trimming took off 7 bases at V and 6 bases at J, with 19 bases between the two ends. Sequenced by immunoSEQ multiplex PCR; TCRdb stores in-frame clones only, minus some. The sample shows roughly 90,000 clones, over 75% of them seen only once. Sequenced material: blood, taken before dendritic cell vaccination. This chain connects TRBV19 to TRBJ2-1, with D perhaps TRBD2 (6 bases). This receptor was identified in a human donor with glioblastoma. Written as DNA, the CDR3 is TGTGCCAGTACCCAAAGGGAGGTCCTAGTCAATGAGCAGTTCTTC. Its protein is CASTQREVLVNEQFF.